This T cell receptor beta chain appears in the sequencing data of a study of OX40 agonist ivuxolimab in advanced cancers. Notes on the study in general: There were, on average, more expanded clones in CD8+ T cells than in CD4+.

Repertoires were generated with immunoSEQ multiplex PCR, while TCRdb's copy carries only in-frame clones and drops some. The sample lists some 17,000 clones; roughly 84% were seen once. Concerning this clone: Its antigen remains unknown.

This CDR3 region has 18 residues. V dropped 2 bases and J dropped 5; count of bases not matched to a gene: 12. Germline-derived CDR1 and CDR2 are SGHRS and YFSETQ. The input for sequencing was CD4+ or CD8+ T cells sorted from blood, taken in a trial of the OX40 agonist ivuxolimab. The V call is TRBV5-1, the J call TRBJ2-3, with 12 bases identical to TRBD2. The origin of this receptor is an adult with an advanced solid tumor such as melanoma, head and neck, liver or kidney cancer. As DNA, the CDR3 is TGCGCCAGCAGCTTTTATGGACTAGCGGGGACCCGAGGAGATACGCAGTATTTT. Translated: CASSFYGLAGTRGDTQYF.